This T cell receptor (beta chain) was profiled in a study of blood T cell repertoires in COVID-19. Study overall: Samples representing acute and convalescent COVID-19 were sourced from the United States, Italy and Spain. T cells, B-cell-depleted T cells, or PBMCs supplied cDNA or gDNA.

Worth noting for this clone: The sample has other DNA sequences that encode this CDR3 too.

In the original processing: Amplifying reference gene primers gave estimates of nucleated cell counts. Profiled with immunoSEQ multiplex PCR; TCRdb holds only in-frame clones, not every one. Clone size and the V and J calls come from that table; the DNA yielded D and trimming. This sample carries just under 75,000 clones, approximately 83% of them seen once, and the ten largest clones take around 2.3%. Trimming pared 4 bases from V and 1 base from J, leaving 8 bases between. Germline CDR1 SGHRS, CDR2 YFSETQ. The CDR3 length is 13 residues. The sequence was collected from a man older than 75 with active or convalescent COVID-19. The chain combines TRBV5-1 with TRBJ2-5, with a possible D match to TRBD2 (7 bases). The sample taken for sequencing was peripheral blood. The chain's CDR3 is CASSRGGQETQYF. Written as DNA, the CDR3 is TGCGCCAGCAGCAGGGGGGGCCAAGAGACCCAGTACTTC.